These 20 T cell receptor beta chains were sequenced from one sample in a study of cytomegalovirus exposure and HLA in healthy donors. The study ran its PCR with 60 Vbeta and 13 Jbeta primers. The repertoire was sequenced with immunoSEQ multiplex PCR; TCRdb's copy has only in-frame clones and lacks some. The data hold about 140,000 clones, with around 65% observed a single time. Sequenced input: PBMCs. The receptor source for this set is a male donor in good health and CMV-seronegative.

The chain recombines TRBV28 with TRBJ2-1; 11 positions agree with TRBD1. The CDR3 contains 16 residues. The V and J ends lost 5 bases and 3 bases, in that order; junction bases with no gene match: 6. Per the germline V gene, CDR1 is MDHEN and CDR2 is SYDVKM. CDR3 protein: CASSLRTGGGYNEQFF. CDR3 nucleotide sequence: TGTGCCAGCAGTCTCCGGACAGGGGGCGGCTACAATGAGCAGTTCTTC.

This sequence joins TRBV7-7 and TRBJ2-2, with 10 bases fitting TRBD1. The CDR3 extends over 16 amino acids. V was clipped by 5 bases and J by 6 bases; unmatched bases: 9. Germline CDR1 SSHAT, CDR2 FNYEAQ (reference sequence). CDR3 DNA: TGTGCCAGCAGCCCGCGACAGGGGGCGAGTTCCGGGGAGCTGTTTTTT. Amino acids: CASSPRQGASSGELFF.

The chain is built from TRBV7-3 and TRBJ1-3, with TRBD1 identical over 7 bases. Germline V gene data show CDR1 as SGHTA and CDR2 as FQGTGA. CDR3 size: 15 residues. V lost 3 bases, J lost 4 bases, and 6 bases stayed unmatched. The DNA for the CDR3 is TGTGCCAGCAGCTTGGACACAGGGGCCGGAAACACCATATATTTT. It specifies CASSLDTGAGNTIYF.

CDR3 region: CASSPMTGGSSPLHF. CDR3 in DNA: TGTGCCAGCAGCCCGATGACAGGGGGTAGTTCACCCCTCCACTTT. The J gene is TRBJ1-6, the V gene TRBV14, with 9 nucleotides matching TRBD1. V shed 4 bases, J shed 9 bases, and the junction held 7 bases outside the gene matches. The CDR3 is 15 residues long. The germline CDR1 and CDR2 sequences are SGHDN and FVKESK.

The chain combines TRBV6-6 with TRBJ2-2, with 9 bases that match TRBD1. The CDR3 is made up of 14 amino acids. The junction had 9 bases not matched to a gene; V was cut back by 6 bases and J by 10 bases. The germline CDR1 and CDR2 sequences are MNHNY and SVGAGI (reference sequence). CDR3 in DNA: TGTGCCAGCAGCCGAGGACAGGGGCGAGTGGAGCTGTTTTTT. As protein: CASSRGQGRVELFF.

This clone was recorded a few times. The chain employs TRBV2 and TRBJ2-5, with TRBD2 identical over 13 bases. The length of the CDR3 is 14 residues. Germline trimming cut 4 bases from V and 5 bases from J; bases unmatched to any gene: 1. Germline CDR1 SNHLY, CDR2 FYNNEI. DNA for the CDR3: TGTGCCAGCAGTGGGGGACTAGCGGGGGAGACCCAGTACTTC. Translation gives CASSGGLAGETQYF. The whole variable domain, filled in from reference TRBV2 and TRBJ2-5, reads EPEVTQTPSHQVTQMGQEVILRCVPISNHLYFYWYRQILGQKVEFLVSFYNNEISEKSEIFDDQFSVERPDGSNFTLKIRSTKLEDSAMYFCASSGGLAGETQYFGPGTRLLVL.

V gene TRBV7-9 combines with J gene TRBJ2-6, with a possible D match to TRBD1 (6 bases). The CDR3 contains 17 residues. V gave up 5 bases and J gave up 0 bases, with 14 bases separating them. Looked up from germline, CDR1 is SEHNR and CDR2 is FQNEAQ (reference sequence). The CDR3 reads CASSGKDSLSGANVLTF. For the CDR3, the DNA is TGTGCCAGCAGCGGAAAGGACAGCCTCTCTGGGGCCAACGTCCTGACTTTC.

The CDR3 DNA reads as TGTGCCTGGAGTGTGGGAGGGCGGACTGAAGCTTTCTTT. Its protein is CAWSVGGRTEAFF. The chain combines TRBV30 with TRBJ1-1; D uncertain. CDR3 length: 13 amino acids. From germline, CDR1 is GTSNPN and CDR2 SVGIG (reference sequence). Trimming left V 0 bases short and J 5 bases short, with 10 bases between.

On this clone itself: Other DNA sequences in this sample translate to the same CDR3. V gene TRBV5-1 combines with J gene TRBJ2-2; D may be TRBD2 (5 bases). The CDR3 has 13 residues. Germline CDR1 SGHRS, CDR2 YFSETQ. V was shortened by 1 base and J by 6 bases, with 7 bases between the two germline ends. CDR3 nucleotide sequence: TGCGCCAGCAGCTTGTGGGGAGCCGGGGAGCTGTTTTTT. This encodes CASSLWGAGELFF.

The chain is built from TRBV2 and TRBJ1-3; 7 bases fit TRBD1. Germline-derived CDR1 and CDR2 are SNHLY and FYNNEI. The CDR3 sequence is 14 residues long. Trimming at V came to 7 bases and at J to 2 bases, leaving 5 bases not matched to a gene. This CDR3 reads CASTIGTAGNTIYF. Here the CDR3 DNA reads TGTGCCAGCACCATCGGGACAGCTGGAAACACCATATATTTT.

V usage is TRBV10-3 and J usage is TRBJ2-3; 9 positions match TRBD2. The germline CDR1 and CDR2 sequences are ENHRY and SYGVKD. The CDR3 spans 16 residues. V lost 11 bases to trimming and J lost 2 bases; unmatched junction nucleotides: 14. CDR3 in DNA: TGTGCCGCCGAGCGGGGGGAATTCGAATACACAGATACGCAGTATTTT. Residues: CAAERGEFEYTDTQYF.

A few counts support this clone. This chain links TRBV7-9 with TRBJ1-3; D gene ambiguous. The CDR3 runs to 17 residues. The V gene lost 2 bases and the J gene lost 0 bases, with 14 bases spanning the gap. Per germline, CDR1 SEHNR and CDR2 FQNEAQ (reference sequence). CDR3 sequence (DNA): TGTGCCAGCAGCTTAAGGGCCGGAGGGCCCTCTGGAAACACCATATATTTT. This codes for CASSLRAGGPSGNTIYF.

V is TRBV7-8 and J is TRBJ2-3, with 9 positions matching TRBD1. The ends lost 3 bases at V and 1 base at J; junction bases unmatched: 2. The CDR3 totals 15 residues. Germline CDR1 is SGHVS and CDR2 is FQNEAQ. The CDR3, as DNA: TGTGCCAGCAGCTTTCGGACAGGGGGCACAGATACGCAGTATTTT. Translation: CASSFRTGGTDTQYF.

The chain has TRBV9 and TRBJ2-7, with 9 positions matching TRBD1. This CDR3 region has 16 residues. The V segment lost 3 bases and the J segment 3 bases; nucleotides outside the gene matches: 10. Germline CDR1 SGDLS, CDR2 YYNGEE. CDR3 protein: CASSADTGTGFYEQYF. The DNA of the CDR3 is TGTGCCAGCAGCGCCGACACCGGGACAGGGTTCTACGAGCAGTACTTC.

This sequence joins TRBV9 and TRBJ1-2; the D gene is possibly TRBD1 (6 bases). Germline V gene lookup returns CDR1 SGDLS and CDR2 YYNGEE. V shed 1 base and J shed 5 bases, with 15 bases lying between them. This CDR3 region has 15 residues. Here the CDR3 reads CASSVFWGGRYGYTF. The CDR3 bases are TGTGCCAGCAGCGTATTTTGGGGGGGCAGATATGGCTACACCTTC.

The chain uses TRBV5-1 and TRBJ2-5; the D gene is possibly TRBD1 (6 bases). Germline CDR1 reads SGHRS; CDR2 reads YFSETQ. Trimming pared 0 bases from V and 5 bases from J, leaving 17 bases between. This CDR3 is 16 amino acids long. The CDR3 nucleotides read TGCGCCAGCAGCTTGGACCCGGGACACCCTACGGAGACCCAGTACTTC. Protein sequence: CASSLDPGHPTETQYF.

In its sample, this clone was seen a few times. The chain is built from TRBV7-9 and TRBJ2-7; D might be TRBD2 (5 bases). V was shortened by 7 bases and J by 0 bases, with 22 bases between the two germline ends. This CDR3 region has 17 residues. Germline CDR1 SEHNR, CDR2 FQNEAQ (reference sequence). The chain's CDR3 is CASTQYIGVTDSYEQYF. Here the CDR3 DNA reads TGTGCCAGCACCCAATATATCGGGGTTACGGACTCCTACGAGCAGTACTTC.

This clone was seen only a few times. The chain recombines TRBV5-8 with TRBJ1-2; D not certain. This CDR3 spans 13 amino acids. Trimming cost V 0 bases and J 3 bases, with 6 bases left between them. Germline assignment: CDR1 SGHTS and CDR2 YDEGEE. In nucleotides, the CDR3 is TGTGCCAGCAGCTTGGCTTCCGACTATGGCTACACCTTC. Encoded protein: CASSLASDYGYTF. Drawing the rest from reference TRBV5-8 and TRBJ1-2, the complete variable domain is EAGVTQSPTHLIKTRGQQATLRCSPISGHTSVYWYQQALGLGLQFLLWYDEGEERNRGNFPPRFSGRQFPNYSSELNVNALELEDSALYLCASSLASDYGYTFGSGTRLTVV.

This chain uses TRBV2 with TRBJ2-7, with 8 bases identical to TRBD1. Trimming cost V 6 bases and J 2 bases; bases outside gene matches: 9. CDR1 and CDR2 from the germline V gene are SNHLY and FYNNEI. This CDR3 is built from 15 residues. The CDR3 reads CASRDGQGAAYEQYF. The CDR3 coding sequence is TGTGCCAGCAGGGACGGACAGGGAGCGGCCTACGAGCAGTACTTC.

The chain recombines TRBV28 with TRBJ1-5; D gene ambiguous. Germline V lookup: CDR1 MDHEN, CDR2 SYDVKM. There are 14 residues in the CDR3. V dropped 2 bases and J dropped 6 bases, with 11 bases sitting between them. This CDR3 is CASSLIQAGQPQHF. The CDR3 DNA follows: TGTGCCAGCAGTTTAATCCAGGCAGGTCAGCCCCAGCATTTT.